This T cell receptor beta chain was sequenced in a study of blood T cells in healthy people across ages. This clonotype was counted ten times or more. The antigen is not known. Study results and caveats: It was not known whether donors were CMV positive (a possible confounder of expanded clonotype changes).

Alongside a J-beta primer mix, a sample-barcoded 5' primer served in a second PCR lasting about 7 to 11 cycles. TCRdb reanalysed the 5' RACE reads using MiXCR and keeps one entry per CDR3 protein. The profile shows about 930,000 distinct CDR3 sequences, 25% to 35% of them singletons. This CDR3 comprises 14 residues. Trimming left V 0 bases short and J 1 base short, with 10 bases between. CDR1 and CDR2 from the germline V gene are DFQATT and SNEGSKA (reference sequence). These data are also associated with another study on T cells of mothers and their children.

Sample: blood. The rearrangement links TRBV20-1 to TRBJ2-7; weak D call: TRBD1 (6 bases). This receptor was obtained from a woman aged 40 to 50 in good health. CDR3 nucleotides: TGCAGTGCTAGAGACAGGGGAATTTCCTACGAGCAGTACTTC. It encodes CSARDRGISYEQYF.